This TCR beta chain originates from a study of T cells in Graves' hyperthyroidism and ophthalmopathy. This clonotype was detected a few times. Its specificity is not known. Exclusion of patients followed from uncontrolled infection, other autoimmune disease, pregnancy or lactation. Whole-study results and caveats: Through a model of 13 V-J features, ophthalmopathy was separated from stable hyperthyroidism.

Trimming left V 0 bases short and J 4 bases short, with 22 bases between. The V gene's germline CDR1 is SQVTM and CDR2 ANQGSEA. There are 17 residues in the CDR3. Amplified regions were TCR beta CDR3 sequences from RNA transcripts. HTBI primers were employed in a first-round RT-PCR of the TCR CDR3. TCRdb processed the multiplex PCR reads anew with MiXCR; each CDR3 protein has one entry. The repertoire holds hundreds of thousands of distinct CDR3 sequences, with 20% to 25% as singletons. The sample comprised blood. The sequence was obtained from a man aged 30 to 39 with Graves' ophthalmopathy. V gene TRBV29-1 combines with J gene TRBJ2-7, with TRBD2 as a possible D gene (9 bases). CDR3 amino acids: CSVEDPAGGGREYEQYF. CDR3 in DNA: TGCAGCGTTGAAGATCCCGCAGGGGGCGGGAGGGAGTACGAGCAGTACTTC.